This TCR beta chain comes out of a study of cytomegalovirus exposure and HLA in healthy donors. TCRdb's copy holds only in-frame clones and misses some; the assay was immunoSEQ multiplex PCR. The repertoire holds 95,000 to 150,000 clones, with 85% to 90% as singletons. V dropped 1 base and J dropped 8 bases, with 23 bases sitting between them. This CDR3 region has 18 residues. Germline CDR1 reads SGHDN; CDR2 reads FVKESK. V is TRBV14 and J is TRBJ1-4; tentative D call: TRBD1 (5 bases). Sample: PBMCs. The sequence was obtained from a woman under 30 in good health and CMV-seronegative. The DNA for the CDR3 is TGTGCCAGCAGCCAAGTAAGGACCGCCGTCCGGGGGAGCGAAAAACTGTTTTTT. The encoded protein is CASSQVRTAVRGSEKLFF. Drawing the rest from reference TRBV14 and TRBJ1-4, the complete variable domain is EAGVTQFPSHSVIEKGQTVTLRCDPISGHDNLYWYRRVMGKEIKFLLHFVKESKQDESGMPNNRFLAERTGGTYSTLKVQPAELEDSGVYFCASSQVRTAVRGSEKLFFGSGTQLSVL.